The 26 T cell receptor beta chains presented below share a single source sample, sequenced in a study of beta chain features in type 1 diabetes. Study results and caveats: Across all four CD4+ subsets, people with type 1 diabetes showed modestly shorter TCRB CDR3s.

Isolated RNA was reverse transcribed in full, so expressed TCRB transcripts were sequenced. The table came from immunoSEQ multiplex PCR; TCRdb's copy has only in-frame clones and leaves some out. The data contain more than 95,000 clones, around 16% of them singletons. These receptors have no identified antigens. The sequenced sample was central memory CD4+ T cells from blood. The receptors derive from a man younger than 35 with type 1 diabetes.

A few counts support this clone. The chain employs TRBV29-1 and TRBJ2-1; 7 positions match TRBD2. The CDR3 is made up of 14 amino acids. V lost 2 bases to trimming and J lost 8 bases; unmatched junction nucleotides: 9. Germline CDR1 is SQVTM and CDR2 is ANQGSEA. The DNA for the CDR3 is TGCAGCGTTGAAATCCGCGGGAGTAGGGATGAGCAGTTCTTC. It translates to CSVEIRGSRDEQFF.

V gene TRBV7-2 combines with J gene TRBJ2-5; weak D call: TRBD2 (6 bases). The length of the CDR3 is 17 residues. Germline assignment: CDR1 SGHTA and CDR2 FQGNSA. The V end was cut by 5 bases, the J end by 3 bases, with 22 bases between. The CDR3 protein is CASSPYQPGLWEETQYF. CDR3 coding DNA: TGTGCCAGCAGCCCCTATCAACCGGGACTCTGGGAAGAGACCCAGTACTTC.

This clone was picked up a small number of times. V usage is TRBV28 and J usage is TRBJ2-3; the D gene is possibly TRBD2 (6 bases). The CDR3 totals 16 residues. CDR1 and CDR2 from the germline V gene are MDHEN and SYDVKM. V lost 5 bases and J 1 base, leaving 16 bases between the germline ends. The CDR3 loop reads CASSPVAGTRTDTQYF. CDR3 in DNA: TGTGCCAGCAGTCCGGTGGCGGGGACTCGCACAGATACGCAGTATTTT. The full variable domain, in which reference TRBV28 and TRBJ2-3 provide the parts outside the CDR3, is DVKVTQSSRYLVKRTGEKVFLECVQDMDHENMFWYRQDPGLGLRLIYFSYDVKMKEKGDIPEGYSVSREKKERFSLILESASTNQTSMYLCASSPVAGTRTDTQYFGPGTRLTVL.

This clone came up once. The sample contains more than one DNA sequence encoding this CDR3. V is TRBV5-1 and J is TRBJ1-5, with 7 bases fitting TRBD1. Germline CDR1 reads SGHRS; CDR2 reads YFSETQ. The V and J ends lost 4 bases and 4 bases, in that order; junction bases with no gene match: 2. This CDR3 contains 13 residues. This CDR3 reads CASSRTGNQPQHF. The DNA for the CDR3 is TGCGCCAGCAGCCGGACAGGTAATCAGCCCCAGCATTTT.

Concerning this clone: A junction end diverges from the germline sequence, so it may reflect a read error. The chain has TRBV30 and TRBJ1-2, with D uncertain. This CDR3 contains 11 residues. The germline V gene encodes CDR1 GTSNPN and CDR2 SVGIG (reference sequence). Written as DNA, the CDR3 is TGTGCCTGGAGTGTTGGGGTCAGCACGGCCTTC. Amino acid sequence: CAWSVGVSTAF.

This clone was seen only a few times. The chain couples TRBV5-6 to TRBJ1-1, with D possibly matching TRBD1 (6 bases). Germline V CDR1 and CDR2: SGHDT, YYEEEE. V was clipped by 2 bases and J by 1 base, with 12 bases between them. The CDR3 extends over 15 amino acids. CDR3: CASSFVTGKNTEAFF. The CDR3 DNA sequence: TGTGCCAGCAGCTTTGTTACAGGGAAGAACACTGAAGCTTTCTTT.

This clone was found a few times. The rearrangement uses TRBV7-2 and TRBJ1-1; D may be TRBD1 (5 bases). This CDR3 is 18 amino acids long. Deletions cut 5 bases from V and 5 bases from J, with 27 bases between. The germline CDR1 and CDR2 sequences are SGHTA and FQGNSA. This CDR3 reads CASSHNGGWEGLGTEAFF. The CDR3 DNA is TGTGCCAGCAGCCACAATGGGGGATGGGAAGGACTTGGTACTGAAGCTTTCTTT.

This clone appeared a few times. The V and J genes are TRBV28 and TRBJ1-2; the D is unclear. This CDR3 region has 11 residues. V lost 3 bases, J lost 5 bases, and 4 bases lay in between. Germline V gene data show CDR1 as MDHEN and CDR2 as SYDVKM. The CDR3: CASSFYYGYTF. CDR3 bases: TGTGCCAGCAGTTTCTATTATGGCTACACCTTC.

This chain joins TRBV25-1 and TRBJ2-1; TRBD2 agrees at 7 bases. The CDR3 is 16 residues long. Germline V gene lookup returns CDR1 MGHDK and CDR2 SYGVNS. V lost 1 base to trimming and J lost 8 bases; unmatched junction nucleotides: 11. The CDR3 region has the DNA TGTGCCAGCAGTGAATGGAGAATAGCGGGTGGGGATGAGCAGTTCTTC. Residues: CASSEWRIAGGDEQFF.

V is TRBV29-1 and J is TRBJ2-1, with TRBD1 as a possible D gene (6 bases). The CDR3 runs to 12 residues. V was clipped by 3 bases and J by 8 bases, with 11 bases between them. Germline CDR1 reads SQVTM; CDR2 reads ANQGSEA. The CDR3 is CSVDRGTDEQFF. The CDR3 coding sequence is TGCAGCGTTGACAGGGGTACCGATGAGCAGTTCTTC.

The table lists this clone with a few counts. V usage is TRBV15 and J usage is TRBJ1-5; no clear D gene. Trimming removed 3 bases at V and 4 bases at J, with 7 bases between. The germline CDR1 and CDR2 sequences are LNHNV and YYDKDF (reference sequence). The CDR3 loop spans 13 amino acids. The CDR3 loop is CATSRTVNQPQHF. CDR3 in DNA: TGTGCCACCAGCAGGACTGTGAATCAGCCCCAGCATTTT. The variable domain in full, completed from reference TRBV15 and TRBJ1-5, reads DAMVIQNPRYQVTQFGKPVTLSCSQTLNHNVMYWYQQKSSQAPKLLFHYYDKDFNNEADTPDNFQSRRPNTSFCFLDIRSPGLGDTAMYLCATSRTVNQPQHFGDGTRLSIL.

Ten or more counts support this clone. This specimen includes other DNA sequences encoding the same CDR3. The chain joins TRBV30 to TRBJ2-3; no firm D call. Trimming removed 0 bases at V and 6 bases at J, with 4 bases between. CDR3 length: 11 residues. Germline V gene data show CDR1 as GTSNPN and CDR2 as SVGIG (reference sequence). Written as DNA, the CDR3 is TGTGCCTGGAGTGTACAGGATACGCAGTATTTT. Translated: CAWSVQDTQYF.

In its sample, this clone was seen a few times. The same CDR3 also results from other DNA sequences found in this sample. This sequence joins TRBV18 and TRBJ2-5; the D is unclear. The germline V gene encodes CDR1 KGHSH and CDR2 LQKENI. V was cut by 6 bases and J by 0 bases, with 8 bases left in between. The CDR3 covers 13 residues. CDR3 DNA: TGTGCCAGCTCTCTCGGGTACCAAGAGACCCAGTACTTC. Its translation: CASSLGYQETQYF.

V and J are TRBV30 and TRBJ2-3; D may be TRBD2 (6 bases). The germline V gene encodes CDR1 GTSNPN and CDR2 SVGIG (reference sequence). V gave up 7 bases and J gave up 0 bases, with 11 bases separating them. CDR3 length: 13 residues. This chain's CDR3 is CASGSSSTDTQYF. The CDR3 DNA follows: TGTGCCTCCGGGAGCAGTAGCACAGATACGCAGTATTTT.

This clone has just a few counts. The chain uses TRBV27 and TRBJ1-6, with D unresolved. Germline V gene lookup returns CDR1 MNHEY and CDR2 SMNVEV (reference sequence). Deletions cut 6 bases from V and 7 bases from J, with 13 bases between. This CDR3 comprises 14 residues. The DNA of the CDR3 is TGTGCCAGCAGCCCCCATCAGGAGAATTCACCCCTCCACTTT. Its protein is CASSPHQENSPLHF.

The chain employs TRBV18 and TRBJ1-2, with D possibly TRBD1 on 6 matching bases. CDR3 length: 15 residues. Germline V gives CDR1 KGHSH, CDR2 LQKENI. Trimming left V 0 bases short and J 4 bases short, with 12 bases between. The CDR3 sequence is CASSPPNNRAYGYTF. CDR3 DNA sequence: TGTGCCAGCTCACCACCGAATAACAGGGCCTATGGCTACACCTTC.

In this sample, this clone turned up a few times. This chain joins TRBV30 and TRBJ1-1; the D is unclear. V lost 0 bases, J lost 6 bases, and 5 bases lay in between. Looked up from germline, CDR1 is GTSNPN and CDR2 is SVGIG (reference sequence). This CDR3 spans 11 amino acids. The CDR3 coding sequence is TGTGCCTGGAGTGTGTATCCTGAAGCTTTCTTT. The encoded protein is CAWSVYPEAFF.

V gene TRBV30 combines with J gene TRBJ1-2; the D is unclear. Trimming left V 3 bases short and J 3 bases short, with 8 bases between. The CDR3 is 12 residues long. Germline V gene data show CDR1 as GTSNPN and CDR2 as SVGIG (reference sequence). CDR3 DNA sequence: TGTGCCTGGAGCTTAACTGACTATGGCTACACCTTC. Translated: CAWSLTDYGYTF.

On this clone: Within the sample, other DNA sequences also encode this same CDR3. The gene calls are TRBV7-9 and TRBJ2-2; D gene ambiguous. V was trimmed by 8 bases and J by 1 base, leaving 17 bases between them. The CDR3 has 16 residues. Germline V gene lookup returns CDR1 SEHNR and CDR2 FQNEAQ (reference sequence). The CDR3 loop reads CASWLGPSLNTGELFF. DNA of the CDR3: TGTGCCAGCTGGCTAGGTCCCTCTTTGAACACCGGGGAGCTGTTTTTT.

This chain links TRBV19 with TRBJ1-2; D not resolved. Looked up from germline, CDR1 is LNHDA and CDR2 is SQIVND (reference sequence). V was cut by 4 bases and J by 5 bases, with 14 bases left in between. This CDR3 has 14 residues. In nucleotides, the CDR3 is TGTGCCAGTAGTACGGGAGAAGGAGGATATGGCTACACCTTC. Its protein product is CASSTGEGGYGYTF.

The chain has TRBV2 and TRBJ2-5, with a tentative D call TRBD2 (6 bases). CDR3 length: 11 residues. Germline loops: CDR1 SNHLY, CDR2 FYNNEI. V lost 11 bases to trimming and J lost 5 bases, with 12 bases between them. The CDR3 coding sequence is TGTGCCGGCGGGGTCCAGGAGACCCAGTACTTC. Its translation is CAGGVQETQYF.

The rearrangement uses TRBV20-1 and TRBJ1-4; D remains ambiguous. V was trimmed by 1 base and J by 6 bases, leaving 3 bases between them. The germline gives CDR1 DFQATT, CDR2 SNEGSKA (reference sequence). The CDR3 is 11 residues long. This chain's CDR3 is CSARVYEKLFF. Here the CDR3 DNA reads TGCAGTGCTAGAGTCTATGAAAAACTGTTTTTT.

J is TRBJ2-7 and V is TRBV18; 7 bases map to TRBD1. The CDR3 length is 12 residues. The V gene end was trimmed by 6 bases and the J gene end by 9 bases; junction bases not matched to a gene: 8. Germline V gene lookup returns CDR1 KGHSH and CDR2 LQKENI. The CDR3, as DNA: TGTGCCAGCTCTCCCGACAGGGTCGGGCAGTACTTC. Residues: CASSPDRVGQYF. Filled out from reference TRBV18 and TRBJ2-7, the complete variable domain reads NAGVMQNPRHLVRRRGQEARLRCSPMKGHSHVYWYRQLPEEGLKFMVYLQKENIIDESGMPKERFSAEFPKEGPSILRIQQVVRGDSAAYFCASSPDRVGQYFGPGTRLTVT.

The chain combines TRBV19 with TRBJ1-1; 9 bases are shared with TRBD1. J gave up 1 base and V 5 bases, and 5 bases lay outside the gene matches. Germline V CDR1 and CDR2: LNHDA, SQIVND (reference sequence). This CDR3 comprises 15 residues. CDR3 nucleotide sequence: TGTGCCAGTAGTGCCGGGACAGGGTCGAACACTGAAGCTTTCTTT. It yields the protein CASSAGTGSNTEAFF.

This chain connects TRBV18 to TRBJ2-5; no firm D call. Trimming pared 3 bases from V and 4 bases from J, leaving 9 bases between. This CDR3 spans 13 amino acids. CDR1 is KGHSH, CDR2 LQKENI, per germline. For the CDR3, the DNA is TGTGCCAGCTCACCCCCGGAAGGAGAGACCCAGTACTTC. Protein: CASSPPEGETQYF.

This clone was found a few times. A much more abundant neighbour one base away suggests this may be a read error. V and J are TRBV6-5 and TRBJ1-5; D is uncertain. CDR1 MNHEY and CDR2 SVGAGI come from the germline V gene. CDR3 length: 15 residues. V was shortened by 2 bases and J by 9 bases, with 17 bases between the two germline ends. CDR3 nucleotide sequence: TGTGCCAGCAGTTACAGATTGCGGCCTGGTGGGCCCCAGCATTTT. This encodes CASSYRLRPGGPQHF.